Sequencing of this T cell receptor (beta chain) was carried out in a study of Ad26.COV2.S vaccination and SARS-CoV-2 variants. Study-wide context: Recipients of Ad26.COV2.S got it intramuscularly, once or twice 56 days apart.

Study findings and constraints: The TCR breadth and depth analyses may have understated or missed part of the total T cell responses.

Per germline, CDR1 MGHRA and CDR2 YSYEKL. This CDR3 spans 14 amino acids. V gave up 6 bases and J gave up 2 bases; unmatched junction bases: 3. Clones were read by immunoSEQ multiplex PCR, and TCRdb kept only the in-frame ones, dropping some. This table holds 400,000 to 500,000 clones, about 88% found once. Concerning this clone itself: No antigen is known for it.

The sample's treatment: about 20 received Ad26.COV2.S at low or high dose, single or two shots; about 5 received placebo; per-sample allocation not given. All samples were drawn on day 63, counting from the first vaccine or placebo injection. The receptor comes from a person between 18 and 59 years old who received the Ad26.COV2.S COVID-19 vaccine or a placebo. The specimen was peripheral blood, collected in a trial of Ad26.COV2.S vaccine versus placebo. The rearrangement links TRBV4-1 to TRBJ2-3, with 9 bases aligning to TRBD2. Written as DNA, the CDR3 is TGCGCCAGCAGTTTAGCGGGAGCCACAGATACGCAGTATTTT. This encodes CASSLAGATDTQYF.